The rows below give T cell receptor beta chains drawn from one sample of a study of T cell responses to AZD1222 COVID-19 vaccine. Profiled with immunoSEQ multiplex PCR; TCRdb holds only in-frame clones, not every one. The repertoire holds 150,000 to 200,000 clones, with roughly 93% as singletons. The sequencing here drew on peripheral blood, taken on day 0 of AZD1222 vaccination. These receptors were obtained from an adult in good health. Each CDR3 is given with its conserved first and last residue. A D gene is named only where the DNA matches it firmly. The listing skips clone size in some rows; elsewhere it reads once, few, many or a size class.

d_call | j_call | v_call | clone_size | cdr3_nt | cdr3_aa
NA | TRBJ1-1 | TRBV30 | once | TGTGCCTGGAGAGCGGCAGCCCTGATTCAAGCTTTCTTT | CAWRAAALIQAFF
NA | TRBJ2-1 | TRBV10-3 | NA | TGTGCCATCAGTGGCGGGGGACAGTACAATGAGCAGTTCTTC | CAISGGGQYNEQFF
NA | TRBJ1-4 | TRBV4-2 | NA | TGTGCCAGCAGCCAAGATTTGGTAACGGGTGAAAAACTGTTTTTT | CASSQDLVTGEKLFF
NA | TRBJ1-1 | TRBV6-6 | NA | TGTGCCAGCAGTTACTTCCGGAGGGTTGGGACTGAAGCTTTCTTT | CASSYFRRVGTEAFF
NA | TRBJ1-4 | TRBV30 | NA | TGTGCCTGGAGTGTACTTGGGGCAGACCATGGTGAAAAACTGTTTTTT | CAWSVLGADHGEKLFF
NA | TRBJ1-1 | TRBV12-3/TRBV12-4 | NA | TGTGCCAGCAGTCCTACTAGGAACACTGAAGCTTTCTTT | CASSPTRNTEAFF
NA | TRBJ2-5 | TRBV12-3/TRBV12-4 | NA | TGTGCCAGCAGTTTTGGGGAGACCCAGTACTTC | CASSFGETQYF
TRBD1 | TRBJ1-2 | TRBV3-1/TRBV3-2 | few | TGTGCCAGCAGCCAAGAGGACAGGTTGTATGGCTACACCTTC | CASSQEDRLYGYTF
NA | TRBJ2-1 | TRBV6-1 | NA | TGTGCCAGCAGTGAAGCGCCGAGCTCCTACAATGAGCAGTTCTTC | CASSEAPSSYNEQFF
NA | TRBJ1-5 | TRBV6-6 | NA | TGTGCCAGCAGTTACGGAACATATCAGCCCCAGCATTTT | CASSYGTYQPQHF
NA | TRBJ1-3 | TRBV4-1 | NA | TGCGCCAGCAGCAGATATGGGGACAACTCTGGAAACACCATATATTTT | CASSRYGDNSGNTIYF
NA | TRBJ2-5 | TRBV5-6 | NA | TGTGCCAGCAGCTTGGGCGATTGGGGGGCGCCTCCCCAAGAGACCCAGTACTTC | CASSLGDWGAPPQETQYF
TRBD2 | TRBJ2-3 | TRBV27 | NA | TGTGCCAGCAGTTCGCCGGGACTAGCGGGGAATATTGATACGCAGTATTTT | CASSSPGLAGNIDTQYF
NA | TRBJ2-3 | TRBV28 | NA | TGTGCCAGCAGTTTGGTTGTGTCAGAGACGCAGTATTTT | CASSLVVSETQYF
TRBD1 | TRBJ1-1 | TRBV4-1 | NA | TGCGCCAGCAACCGACAGGGGGCGGAAGGACACACTGTTGAAGCTTTCTTT | CASNRQGAEGHTVEAFF
NA | TRBJ2-3 | TRBV12-5 | NA | TGTGCTAGTGGTTTGGTACTAACTTTCAGCACAGATACGCAGTATTTT | CASGLVLTFSTDTQYF
TRBD1 | TRBJ2-5 | TRBV30 | NA | TGTGCCTGGGAGTTGACAGGGGGGGAGACCCAGTACTTC | CAWELTGGETQYF
NA | TRBJ1-3 | TRBV7-2 | NA | TGTGCCAGCAGCTTAGTGGGGGCAGGCCACTCTGGAAACACCATATATTTT | CASSLVGAGHSGNTIYF
NA | TRBJ1-1 | TRBV7-2 | once | TGTGCCAGCAGCTCGACGGTTATGAACACTGAAGCTTTCTTT | CASSSTVMNTEAFF
NA | TRBJ1-2 | TRBV6-5 | NA | TGTGCCAGCAGTTACTCCCAGGGCCTCTATGGCTACACCTTC | CASSYSQGLYGYTF
NA | TRBJ2-2 | TRBV5-1 | NA | TGCGCCAGCAGCTTGTTCGGACAGCTTAACACCGGGGAGCTGTTTTTT | CASSLFGQLNTGELFF
NA | TRBJ2-7 | TRBV5-6 | NA | TGTGCCAGCAGCTTGTACGGCGAGCAGTACTTC | CASSLYGEQYF